Here is one T cell receptor (beta chain) with its context. This clonotype counts as medium-sized (0.01 to 0.1%). What antigen it recognizes has not been identified. Per-base quality was not reported, and no clone a single base away is much larger than it. The sample originates from a study of tumor and adjacent non-tumor tissue in lung cancer (dated by TCRdb to 2017 to 2018). Background on the whole study: Patients with adenocarcinoma (roughly 12), squamous cell carcinoma (2) and small cell lung cancer (1) were included in the cohort. The approximately 15 patients were aged about 31 to 76 years, included 10 men and 5 women, and had TNM stage I to III disease. Sequencing produced approximately 130 million productive TCRbeta reads in total, an average of approximately 3.9 million reads per sample. The study compared bulk TCRbeta repertoires between lung tumor tissue and matched distant non-tumor lung tissue from over twelve lung cancer patients. TCRbeta CDR3 sequencing was performed on fewer than 35 paired specimens, with one tumor sample and one normal lung sample collected per patient.

RNA was isolated from bulk unsorted tissue, and RNA quality was assessed with a NanoDrop ND-1000 and an Agilent 2100. Donors were newly diagnosed lung cancer patients admitted for thoracic surgery in China between August and November 2014, without prior chemotherapy. Patients who had received previous radiotherapy or chemotherapy, or who had another concurrent cancer, were excluded from the study. Pieces of surgical tissue measuring about 1-2 cm3 were kept in RNAlater solution and stored at -80 degrees C until use. Library construction relied on multiplex PCR. Reads for this sample came from an Illumina HiSeq 2500. Following protocols modified from ARM-PCR, the researchers constructed TCRbeta libraries through three rounds of nested PCR with primers (Table S4). Before sequencing, PCR products of 200-500 bp were excised from the gel and purified with the QIAquick gel extraction kit. For the original study's pipeline: Trimmomatic was used to clean the reads, FLASH was used to merge the reads into complete CDR3 sequences, and MiTCR was used to assign the reads to V(D)J germline segments. VDJtools was used to compute clonal diversity as the inverse Simpson's index. A read counted as productive if the sequence was in-frame and lacked a premature stop codon. The raw public reads went through TCRdb reprocessing: fastp at Q25, MiXCR clone calling, in-frame beta chains kept. Identical CDR3 proteins give one entry, which carries the most common genes and DNA. In this record, the V and J calls reflect TCRdb's handling and not the investigators' own analysis. This sample holds fewer than 80,000 distinct CDR3 sequences; about two thirds were observed only once. The ten largest clones add up to roughly 12% of the sample.

CDR3 length: 14 amino acids, cysteine to phenylalanine. The CDR3 DNA has 42 bases and is translated from base 1. V loses 1 base, J loses 5 bases, and the germline ends lie 11 bases apart. CDR1 and CDR2 are drawn from the germline V gene: MGHRA, YSYEKL. Overall results and qualifications from the work: Neither the sequencing platform nor unique molecular identifiers are mentioned in the methods. Tumor tissue showed significantly higher TCR diversity (inverse Simpson) than normal lung tissue, at about 410 vs 180 (P = 0.0075, Mann-Whitney U test). A significantly larger cumulative share of the repertoire was made up by the top 100 clones in normal lung than in tumor tissue. Younger patients had significantly higher TCR diversity, and higher tumor TCR diversity was associated with shorter overall and disease-free survival. The cohort had only roughly 16 patients, and the authors noted that larger samples and more detailed clinical data are needed. Because peripheral blood was not sequenced, blood TCRbeta repertoires in the lung cancer patients of the study were not examined.

The chain is made from TRBV4-1 and TRBJ2-5; the D segment cannot be called with confidence. This receptor was identified in a woman in her 70s with non-small cell lung cancer. The source material was lung tumor tissue. The DNA is TGCGCCAGCAGCCAAGGGTTCCTCCAGGAGACCCAGTACTTC. Protein translation: CASSQGFLQETQYF.